The clone carrying this T cell receptor (beta chain) has just one count. With 3 bases clipped from V and 0 bases from J, the junction kept 3 bases outside the gene matches. The CDR3 has 15 residues. Germline CDR1 is MDHEN and CDR2 is SYDVKM. TCRdb keeps only in-frame clones here, not all; method: immunoSEQ multiplex PCR. This table has around 92,000 clones, 89% appearing once. The record originates from a study of blood T cell repertoires in COVID-19. The origin of this receptor is a woman older than 75 with active COVID-19. The chain has TRBV28 and TRBJ2-7; 9 nucleotides agree with TRBD2. The sample consisted of peripheral blood. This CDR3 is CASSFGGRASYEQYF. CDR3 DNA sequence: TGTGCCAGCAGTTTCGGCGGGAGGGCCTCCTACGAGCAGTACTTC.